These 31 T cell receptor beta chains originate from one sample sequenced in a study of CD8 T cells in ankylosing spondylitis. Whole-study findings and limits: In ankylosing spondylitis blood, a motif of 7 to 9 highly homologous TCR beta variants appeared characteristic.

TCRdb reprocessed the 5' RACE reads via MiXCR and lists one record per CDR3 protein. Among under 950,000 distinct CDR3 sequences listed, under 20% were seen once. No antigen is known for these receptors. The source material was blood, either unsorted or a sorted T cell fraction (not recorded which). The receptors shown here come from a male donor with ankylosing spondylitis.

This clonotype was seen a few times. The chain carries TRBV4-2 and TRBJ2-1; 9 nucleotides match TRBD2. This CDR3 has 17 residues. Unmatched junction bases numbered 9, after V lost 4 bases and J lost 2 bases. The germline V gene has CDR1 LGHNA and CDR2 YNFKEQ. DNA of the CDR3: TGTGCCAGCAGCCCCAGGCCAGCGGGAGGCCCCTACAATGAGCAGTTCTTC. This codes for CASSPRPAGGPYNEQFF.

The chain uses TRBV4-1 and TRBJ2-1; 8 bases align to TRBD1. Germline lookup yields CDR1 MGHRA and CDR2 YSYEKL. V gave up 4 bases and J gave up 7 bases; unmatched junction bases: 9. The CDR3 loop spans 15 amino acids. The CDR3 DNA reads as TGCGCCAGCAGCCGACAGGGGAGTGATGGGAATGAGCAGTTCTTC. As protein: CASSRQGSDGNEQFF.

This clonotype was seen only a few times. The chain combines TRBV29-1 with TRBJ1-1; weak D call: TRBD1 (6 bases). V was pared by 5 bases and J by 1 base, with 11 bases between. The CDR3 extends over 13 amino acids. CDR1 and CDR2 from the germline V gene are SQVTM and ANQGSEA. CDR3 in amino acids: CSVSDRRNTEAFF. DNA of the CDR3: TGCAGCGTTTCAGACAGGAGGAACACTGAAGCTTTCTTT.

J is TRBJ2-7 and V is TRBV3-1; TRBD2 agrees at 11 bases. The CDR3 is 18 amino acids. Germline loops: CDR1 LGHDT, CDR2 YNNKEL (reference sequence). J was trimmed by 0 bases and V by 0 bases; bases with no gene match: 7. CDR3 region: CASSQDWASGGLSYEQYF. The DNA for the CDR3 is TGTGCCAGCAGCCAAGATTGGGCTAGCGGGGGGCTCTCCTACGAGCAGTACTTC.

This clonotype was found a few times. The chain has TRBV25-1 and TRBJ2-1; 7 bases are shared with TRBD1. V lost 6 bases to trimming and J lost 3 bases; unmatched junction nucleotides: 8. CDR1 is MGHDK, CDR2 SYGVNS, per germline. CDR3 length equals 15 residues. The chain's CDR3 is CASRFRQGCYNEQFF. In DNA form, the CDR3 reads TGTGCCAGCAGATTTCGACAGGGATGCTACAATGAGCAGTTCTTC. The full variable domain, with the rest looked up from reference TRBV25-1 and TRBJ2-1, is EADIYQTPRYLVIGTGKKITLECSQTMGHDKMYWYQQDPGMELHLIHYSYGVNSTEKGDLSSESTVSRIRTEHFPLTLESARPSHTSQYLCASRFRQGCYNEQFFGPGTRLTVL.

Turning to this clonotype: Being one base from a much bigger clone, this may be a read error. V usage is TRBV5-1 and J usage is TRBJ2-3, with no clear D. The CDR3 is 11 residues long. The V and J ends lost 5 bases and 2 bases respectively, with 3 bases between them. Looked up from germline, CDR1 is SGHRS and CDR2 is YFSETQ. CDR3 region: CASRHTDTQYF. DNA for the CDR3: TGCGCCAGCAGACACACAGATACGCAGTATTTT.

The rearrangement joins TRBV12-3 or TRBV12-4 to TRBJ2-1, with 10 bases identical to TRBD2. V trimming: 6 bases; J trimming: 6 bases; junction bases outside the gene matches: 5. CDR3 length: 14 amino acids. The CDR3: CASSQRGGVNEQFF. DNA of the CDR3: TGTGCCAGCAGCCAGCGGGGGGGGGTCAATGAGCAGTTCTTC.

DNA of the CDR3: TGTGCCAGCAGGAGGGATGGGCAGATCTACGAGCAGTACTTC. The encoded protein is CASRRDGQIYEQYF. This chain links TRBV2 with TRBJ2-7, with D perhaps TRBD2 (5 bases). V lost 6 bases and J 3 bases, leaving 15 bases between the germline ends. The CDR3 covers 14 residues. Looked up from germline, CDR1 is SNHLY and CDR2 is FYNNEI. Using reference TRBV2 and TRBJ2-7 for the parts outside the CDR3, the full variable domain is EPEVTQTPSHQVTQMGQEVILRCVPISNHLYFYWYRQILGQKVEFLVSFYNNEISEKSEIFDDQFSVERPDGSNFTLKIRSTKLEDSAMYFCASRRDGQIYEQYFGPGTRLTVT.

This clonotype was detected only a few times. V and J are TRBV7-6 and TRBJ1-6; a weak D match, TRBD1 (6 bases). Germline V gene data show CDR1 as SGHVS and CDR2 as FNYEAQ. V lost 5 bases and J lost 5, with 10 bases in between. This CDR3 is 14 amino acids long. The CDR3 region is CASSVQGHNSPLHF. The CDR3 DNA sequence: TGTGCCAGCAGCGTACAGGGACATAATTCACCCCTCCACTTT. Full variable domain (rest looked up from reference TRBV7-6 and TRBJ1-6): GAGVSQSPRYKVTKRGQDVALRCDPISGHVSLYWYRQALGQGPEFLTYFNYEAQQDKSGLPNDRFSAERPEGSISTLTIQRTEQRDSAMYRCASSVQGHNSPLHFGNGTRLTVT.

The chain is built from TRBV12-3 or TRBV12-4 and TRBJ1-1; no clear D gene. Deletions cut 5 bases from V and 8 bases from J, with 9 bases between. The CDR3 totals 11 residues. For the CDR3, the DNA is TGTGCCAGCAGTACGGGCCCCGAAGCTTTCTTT. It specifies CASSTGPEAFF.

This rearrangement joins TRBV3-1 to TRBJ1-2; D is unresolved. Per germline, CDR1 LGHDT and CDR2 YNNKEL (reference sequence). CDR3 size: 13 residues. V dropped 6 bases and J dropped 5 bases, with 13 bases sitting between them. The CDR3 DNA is TGTGCCAGCAGGCCCTCAGGAGGATATGGCTACACCTTC. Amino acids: CASRPSGGYGYTF.

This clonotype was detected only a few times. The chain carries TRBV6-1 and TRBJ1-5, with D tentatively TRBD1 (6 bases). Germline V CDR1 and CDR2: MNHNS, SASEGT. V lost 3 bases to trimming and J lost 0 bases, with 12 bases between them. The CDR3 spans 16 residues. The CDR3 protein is CASSDDGQSSNQPQHF. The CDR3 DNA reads TGTGCCAGCAGTGATGACGGACAGAGTAGCAATCAGCCCCAGCATTTT.

The CDR3 here is CASKSGPGGHEQYF. The CDR3 DNA sequence: TGCGCCAGCAAATCCGGGCCGGGGGGACACGAGCAGTACTTC. The chain links TRBV5-1 to TRBJ2-7; 7 positions match TRBD2. The CDR3 is 14 residues long. With 6 bases clipped from V and 5 bases from J, the junction kept 11 bases outside the gene matches. Germline-derived CDR1 and CDR2 are SGHRS and YFSETQ.

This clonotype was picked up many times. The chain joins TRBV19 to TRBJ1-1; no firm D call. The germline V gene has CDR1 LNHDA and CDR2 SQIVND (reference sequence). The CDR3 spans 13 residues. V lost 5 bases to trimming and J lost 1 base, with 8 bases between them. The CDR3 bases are TGTGCCAGTAGTGAAGCGGGGAACACTGAAGCTTTCTTT. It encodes CASSEAGNTEAFF.

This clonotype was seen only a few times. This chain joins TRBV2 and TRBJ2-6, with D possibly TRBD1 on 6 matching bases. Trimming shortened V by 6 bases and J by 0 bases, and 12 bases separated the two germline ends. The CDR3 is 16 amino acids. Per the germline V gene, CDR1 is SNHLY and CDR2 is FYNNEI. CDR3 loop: CASRAQGSSGANVLTF. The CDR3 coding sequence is TGTGCCAGCAGGGCGCAGGGGAGCTCTGGGGCCAACGTCCTGACTTTC. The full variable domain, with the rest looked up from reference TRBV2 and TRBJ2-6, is EPEVTQTPSHQVTQMGQEVILRCVPISNHLYFYWYRQILGQKVEFLVSFYNNEISEKSEIFDDQFSVERPDGSNFTLKIRSTKLEDSAMYFCASRAQGSSGANVLTFGAGSRLTVL.

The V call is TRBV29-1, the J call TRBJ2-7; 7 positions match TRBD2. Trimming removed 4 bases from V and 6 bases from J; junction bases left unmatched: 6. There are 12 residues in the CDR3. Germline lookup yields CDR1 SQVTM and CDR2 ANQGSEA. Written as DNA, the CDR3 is TGCAGCGTTGTGGGAGGGATTGGCGAGCAGTACTTC. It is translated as CSVVGGIGEQYF.

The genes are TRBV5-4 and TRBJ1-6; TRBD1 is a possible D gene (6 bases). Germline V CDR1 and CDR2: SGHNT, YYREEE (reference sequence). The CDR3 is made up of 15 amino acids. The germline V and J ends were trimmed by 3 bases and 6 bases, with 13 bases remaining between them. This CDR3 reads CASSWDTSSNSPLHF. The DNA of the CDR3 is TGTGCCAGCAGCTGGGACACTTCGAGTAATTCACCCCTCCACTTT.

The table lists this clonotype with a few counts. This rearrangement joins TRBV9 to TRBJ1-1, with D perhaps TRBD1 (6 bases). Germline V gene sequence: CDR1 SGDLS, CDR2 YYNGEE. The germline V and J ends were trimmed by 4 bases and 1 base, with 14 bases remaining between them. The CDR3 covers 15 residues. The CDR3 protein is CASSPPGTTNTEAFF. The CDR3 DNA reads TGTGCCAGCAGCCCACCCGGGACAACGAACACTGAAGCTTTCTTT.

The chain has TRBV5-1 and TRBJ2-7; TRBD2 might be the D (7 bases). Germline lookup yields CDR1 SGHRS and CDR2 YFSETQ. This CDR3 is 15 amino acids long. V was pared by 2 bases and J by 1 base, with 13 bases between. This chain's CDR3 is CASSFGGRSSYEQYF. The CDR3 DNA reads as TGCGCCAGCAGCTTCGGGGGGCGAAGTTCCTACGAGCAGTACTTC.

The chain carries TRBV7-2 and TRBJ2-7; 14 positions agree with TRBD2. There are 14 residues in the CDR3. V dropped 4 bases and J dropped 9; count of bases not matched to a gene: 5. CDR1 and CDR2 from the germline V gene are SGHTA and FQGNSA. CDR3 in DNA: TGTGCCAGCAGCTCGGGACTAGCGGGAGTTAGGCAGTACTTC. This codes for CASSSGLAGVRQYF.

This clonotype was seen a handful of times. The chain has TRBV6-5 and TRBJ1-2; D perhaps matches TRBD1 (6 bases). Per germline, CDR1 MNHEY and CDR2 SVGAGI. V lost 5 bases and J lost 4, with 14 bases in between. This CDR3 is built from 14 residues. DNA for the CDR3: TGTGCCAGCAGTATACAAACAGGGAGCTATGGCTACACCTTC. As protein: CASSIQTGSYGYTF.

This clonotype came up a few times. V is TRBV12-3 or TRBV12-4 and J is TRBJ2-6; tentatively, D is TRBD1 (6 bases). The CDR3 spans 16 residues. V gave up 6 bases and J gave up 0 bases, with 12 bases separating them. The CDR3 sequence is CASSSRQDSGANVLTF. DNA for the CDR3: TGTGCCAGCAGCAGCCGACAGGACTCTGGGGCCAACGTCCTGACTTTC.

In nucleotides, the CDR3 is TGCAGCGTTGAAGACGGGACACCTCCCTACGAGCAGTACTTC. This codes for CSVEDGTPPYEQYF. The chain combines TRBV29-1 with TRBJ2-7; weak D call: TRBD1 (6 bases). V lost 0 bases and J lost 2, with 11 bases in between. Germline V gene data show CDR1 as SQVTM and CDR2 as ANQGSEA. The CDR3 is made up of 14 amino acids.

In nucleotides, the CDR3 is TGCAGTGCTAGAGACCCGAATAGAGGGGGGGCCTACGAGCAGTACTTC. Its protein product is CSARDPNRGGAYEQYF. The chain couples TRBV20-1 to TRBJ2-7; tentative D call: TRBD2 (7 bases). Germline CDR1 reads DFQATT; CDR2 reads SNEGSKA (reference sequence). V was shortened by 0 bases and J by 2 bases, with 17 bases between the two germline ends. The CDR3 has 16 amino acids.

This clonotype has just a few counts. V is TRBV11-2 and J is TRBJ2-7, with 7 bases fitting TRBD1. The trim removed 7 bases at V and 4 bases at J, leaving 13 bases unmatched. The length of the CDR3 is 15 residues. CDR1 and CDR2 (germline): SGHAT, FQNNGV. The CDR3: CASTARGEGAYEQYF. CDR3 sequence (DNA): TGTGCCAGCACAGCACGCGGAGAGGGGGCTTACGAGCAGTACTTC.

The CDR3 protein is CSAPRFGSYEQYF. The CDR3 DNA sequence: TGCAGTGCCCCGAGGTTTGGCTCCTACGAGCAGTACTTC. The gene calls are TRBV20-1 and TRBJ2-7; D call uncertain. V lost 6 bases, J lost 0 bases, and 12 bases lay in between. CDR3 length equals 13 residues. Germline V lookup: CDR1 DFQATT, CDR2 SNEGSKA (reference sequence).

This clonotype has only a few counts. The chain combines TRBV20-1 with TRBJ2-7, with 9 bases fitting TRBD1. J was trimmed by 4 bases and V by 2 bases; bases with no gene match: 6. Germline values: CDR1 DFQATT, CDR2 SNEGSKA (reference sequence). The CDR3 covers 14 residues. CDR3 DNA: TGCAGTGCTAGATCGGGGACAGGGTTTTACGAGCAGTACTTC. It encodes CSARSGTGFYEQYF.

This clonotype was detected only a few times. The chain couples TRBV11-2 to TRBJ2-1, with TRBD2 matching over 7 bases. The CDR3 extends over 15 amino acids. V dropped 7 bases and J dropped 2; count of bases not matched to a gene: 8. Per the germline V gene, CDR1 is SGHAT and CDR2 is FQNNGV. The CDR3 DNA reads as TGTGCCAGCAAGCATGGCGGGGGAGCCTACAATGAGCAGTTCTTC. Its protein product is CASKHGGGAYNEQFF.

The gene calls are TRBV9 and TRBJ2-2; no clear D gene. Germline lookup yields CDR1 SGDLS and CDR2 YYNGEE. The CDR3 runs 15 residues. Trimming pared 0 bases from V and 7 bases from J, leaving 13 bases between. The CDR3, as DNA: TGTGCCAGCAGCGTAGATCCCAGAAAGGTCGGGGAGCTGTTTTTT. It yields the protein CASSVDPRKVGELFF. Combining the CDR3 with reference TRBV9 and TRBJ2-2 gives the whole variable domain DSGVTQTPKHLITATGQRVTLRCSPRSGDLSVYWYQQSLDQGLQFLIQYYNGEERAKGNILERFSAQQFPDLHSELNLSSLELGDSALYFCASSVDPRKVGELFFGEGSRLTVL.

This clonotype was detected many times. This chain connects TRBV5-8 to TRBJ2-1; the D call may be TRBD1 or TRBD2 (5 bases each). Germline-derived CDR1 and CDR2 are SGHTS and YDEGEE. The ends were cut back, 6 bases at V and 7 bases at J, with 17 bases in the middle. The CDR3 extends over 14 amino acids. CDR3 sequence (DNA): TGTGCCAGCAAGTATCGGGGCCCGTTGAATGAGCAGTTCTTC. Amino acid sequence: CASKYRGPLNEQFF.

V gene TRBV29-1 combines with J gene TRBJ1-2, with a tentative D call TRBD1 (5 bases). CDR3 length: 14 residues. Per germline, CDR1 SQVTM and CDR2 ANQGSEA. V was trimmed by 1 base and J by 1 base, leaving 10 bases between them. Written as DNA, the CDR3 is TGCAGCGTTGAAGGGGACCCGATTAACTATGGCTACACCTTC. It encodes CSVEGDPINYGYTF. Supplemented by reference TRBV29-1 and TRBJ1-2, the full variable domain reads SAVISQKPSRDICQRGTSLTIQCQVDSQVTMMFWYRQQPGQSLTLIATANQGSEATYESGFVIDKFPISRPNLTFSTLTVSNMSPEDSSIYLCSVEGDPINYGYTFGSGTRLTVV.